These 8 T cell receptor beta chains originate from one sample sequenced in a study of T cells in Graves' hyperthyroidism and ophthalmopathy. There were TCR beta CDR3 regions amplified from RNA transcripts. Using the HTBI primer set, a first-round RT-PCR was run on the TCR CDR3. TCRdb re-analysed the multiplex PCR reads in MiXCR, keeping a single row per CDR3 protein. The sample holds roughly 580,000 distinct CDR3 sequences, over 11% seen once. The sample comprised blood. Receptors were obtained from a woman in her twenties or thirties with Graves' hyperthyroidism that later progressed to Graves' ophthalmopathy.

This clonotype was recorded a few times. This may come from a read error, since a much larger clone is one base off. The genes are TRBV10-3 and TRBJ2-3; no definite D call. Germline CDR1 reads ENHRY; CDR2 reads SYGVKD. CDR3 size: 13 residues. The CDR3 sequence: CAISESMEDAQYF. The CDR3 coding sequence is TGTGCCATCAGTGAGTCAATGGAAGATGCGCAGTATTTT.

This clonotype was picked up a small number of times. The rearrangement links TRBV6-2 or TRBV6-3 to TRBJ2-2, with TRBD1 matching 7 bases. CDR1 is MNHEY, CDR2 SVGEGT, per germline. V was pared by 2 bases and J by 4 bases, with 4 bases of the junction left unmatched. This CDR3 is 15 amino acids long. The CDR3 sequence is CASSYRGRITGELFF. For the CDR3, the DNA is TGTGCCAGCAGTTACAGGGGGCGCATCACCGGGGAGCTGTTTTTT.

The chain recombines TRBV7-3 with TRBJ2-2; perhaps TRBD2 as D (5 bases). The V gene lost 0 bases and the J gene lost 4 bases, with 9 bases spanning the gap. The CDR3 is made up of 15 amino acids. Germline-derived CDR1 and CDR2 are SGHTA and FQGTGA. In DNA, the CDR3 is TGTGCCAGCAGCTTAACTGGCCTAGCCACCGGGGAGCTGTTTTTT. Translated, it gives CASSLTGLATGELFF.

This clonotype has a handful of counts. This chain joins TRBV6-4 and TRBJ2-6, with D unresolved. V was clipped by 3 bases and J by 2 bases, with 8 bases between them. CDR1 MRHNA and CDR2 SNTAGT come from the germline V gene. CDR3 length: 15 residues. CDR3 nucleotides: TGTGCCAGCAGTGATCCATTGACTGGGGCCAACGTCCTGACTTTC. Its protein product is CASSDPLTGANVLTF.

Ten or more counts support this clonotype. In DNA, the CDR3 is TGTGCCACCTCCCGGGGCAGCCACCAAGAGACCCAGTACTTC. Translating gives CATSRGSHQETQYF. This chain connects TRBV2 to TRBJ2-5, with D possibly being TRBD1 or TRBD2 (5 bases each). The CDR3 runs 14 residues. Looked up from germline, CDR1 is SNHLY and CDR2 is FYNNEI. The V end lost 10 bases, the J end lost 0 bases, and 15 bases lay between the germline ends. The complete variable domain, with remaining parts taken from reference TRBV2 and TRBJ2-5, reads EPEVTQTPSHQVTQMGQEVILRCVPISNHLYFYWYRQILGQKVEFLVSFYNNEISEKSEIFDDQFSVERPDGSNFTLKIRSTKLEDSAMYFCATSRGSHQETQYFGPGTRLLVL.

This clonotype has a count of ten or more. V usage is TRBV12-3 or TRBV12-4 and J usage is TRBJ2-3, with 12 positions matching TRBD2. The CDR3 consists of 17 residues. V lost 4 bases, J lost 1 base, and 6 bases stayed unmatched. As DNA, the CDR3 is TGTGCCAGCAGTTCCGGACTAGCGGGACCTGGCACAGATACGCAGTATTTT. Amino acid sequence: CASSSGLAGPGTDTQYF.

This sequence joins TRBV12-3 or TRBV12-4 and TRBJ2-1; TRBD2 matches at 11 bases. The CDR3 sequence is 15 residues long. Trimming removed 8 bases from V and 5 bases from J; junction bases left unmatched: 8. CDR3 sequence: CASAGTSGPDNEQFF. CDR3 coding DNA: TGTGCCAGCGCCGGGACTAGCGGACCTGACAATGAGCAGTTCTTC.

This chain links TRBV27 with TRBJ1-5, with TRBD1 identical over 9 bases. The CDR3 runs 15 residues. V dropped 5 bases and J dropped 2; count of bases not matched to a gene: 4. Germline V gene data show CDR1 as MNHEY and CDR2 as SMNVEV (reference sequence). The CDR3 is CASSPRTGGNQPQHF. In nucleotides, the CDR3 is TGTGCCAGCAGTCCAAGGACAGGGGGCAATCAGCCCCAGCATTTT.